This TCR beta chain was sequenced in a study of regulatory T cells in long-lasting Graves disease. The study's findings and limits: Persistent disease favored TRBV28, TRBJ1-2 and TRBJ2-5.

The CDR3 is 14 residues long. Germline trimming cut 0 bases from V and 4 bases from J; bases unmatched to any gene: 1. CDR1 and CDR2 from the germline V gene are KGHSH and LQKENI. Library construction for TCR beta used iRepertoire HTBI primers and Arm-PCR of CDR3 regions. In TCRdb, the multiplex PCR reads were re-called with MiXCR into one record per CDR3 protein. Seen here are about 660,000 distinct CDR3 sequences, about 30% observed once, and the top ten hold about 42%. The sample's time point: persistent/refractory GD, antithyroid drugs over 5 years with positive TRAb. PBMCs provided the RNA from which the TCR library was made. This clonotype appeared a few times. Its antigen is as yet unknown.

The receptor was isolated from a female donor with Graves disease. The source material was peripheral blood mononuclear cells (PBMCs), sampled when the disease was refractory, from a patient treated with antithyroid drugs. The V gene is TRBV18, the J gene TRBJ1-1; TRBD1 aligns across 8 bases. The CDR3 loop is CASSPPDRATEAFF. In nucleotides, the CDR3 is TGTGCCAGCTCACCACCGGACAGGGCCACTGAAGCTTTCTTT. Combining the CDR3 with reference TRBV18 and TRBJ1-1 gives the whole variable domain NAGVMQNPRHLVRRRGQEARLRCSPMKGHSHVYWYRQLPEEGLKFMVYLQKENIIDESGMPKERFSAEFPKEGPSILRIQQVVRGDSAAYFCASSPPDRATEAFFGQGTRLTVV.